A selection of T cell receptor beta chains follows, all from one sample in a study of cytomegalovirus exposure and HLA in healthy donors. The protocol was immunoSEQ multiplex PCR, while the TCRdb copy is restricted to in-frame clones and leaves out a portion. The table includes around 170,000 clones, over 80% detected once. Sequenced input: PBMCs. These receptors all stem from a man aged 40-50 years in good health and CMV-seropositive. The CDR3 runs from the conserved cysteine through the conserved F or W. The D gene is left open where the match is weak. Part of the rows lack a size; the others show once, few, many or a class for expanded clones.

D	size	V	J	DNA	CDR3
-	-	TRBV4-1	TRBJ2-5	TGCGCCAGCAGCCGAGGCCCGCGAGAGACCCAGTACTTC	CASSRGPRETQYF
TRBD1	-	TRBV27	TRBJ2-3	TGTGCCAGCACTTTCGACAGGGGGACAGATACGCAGTATTTT	CASTFDRGTDTQYF
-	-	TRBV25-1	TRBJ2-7	TGTGCCAGCAGTGCCCCGGGATCATTGTACGAGCAGTACTTC	CASSAPGSLYEQYF
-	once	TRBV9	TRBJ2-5	TGTGCCAGCAGCGGCGACCGGGACATGCAAGAGACCCAGTACTTC	CASSGDRDMQETQYF
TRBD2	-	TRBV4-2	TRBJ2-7	TGTGCCAGCAGCCAAGTCAGCGGGGTGGACTCCTACGAGCAGTACTTC	CASSQVSGVDSYEQYF
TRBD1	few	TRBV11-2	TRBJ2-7	TGTGCCAGCAGTCGACAGGGGGCCCTACGCGAGCAGTACTTC	CASSRQGALREQYF
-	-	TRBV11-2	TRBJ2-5	TGTGCCAGTCAAGGTCCGGGTCAGGAGACCCAGTACTTC	CASQGPGQETQYF
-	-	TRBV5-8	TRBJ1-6	TGTGCCAGCACCGAGGGATTCGGGAATTCACCCCTCCACTTT	CASTEGFGNSPLHF
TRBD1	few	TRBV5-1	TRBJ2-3	TGCGCCAGCAGCTTACAGGGGAACCCAGATACGCAGTATTTT	CASSLQGNPDTQYF
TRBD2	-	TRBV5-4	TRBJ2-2	TGTGCCAGCAGAGACCGTAGCGGGGCGAACACCGGGGAGCTGTTTTTT	CASRDRSGANTGELFF
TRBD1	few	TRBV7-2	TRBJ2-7	TGTGCCAGCAGCTCTGGGACAGGGGGCCTTTACGAGCAGTACTTC	CASSSGTGGLYEQYF
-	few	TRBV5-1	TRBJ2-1	TGCGCCAGCAGCTTACCGACAGGCTACAATGAGCAGTTCTTC	CASSLPTGYNEQFF
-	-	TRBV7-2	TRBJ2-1	TGTGCCAGCAGCTTTGTCGGCGGTTTTGAGCAGTTCTTC	CASSFVGGFEQFF
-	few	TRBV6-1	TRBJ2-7	TGTGCCAGCAGTGAGGCGGGAATCCTCTACGAGCAGTACTTC	CASSEAGILYEQYF
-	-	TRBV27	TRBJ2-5	TGTGCCAGCAGAGGGGCAGGGAGGTTCCCGAGCCAAGAGACCCAGTACTTC	CASRGAGRFPSQETQYF
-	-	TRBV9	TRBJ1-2	TGTGCCAGCAGCGTAGTGGGGGGCTATGGCTACACCTTC	CASSVVGGYGYTF
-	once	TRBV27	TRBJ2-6	TGTGCCAGCAGTTTGCCAGGTCGCCGGGACAACCTGACTTTC	CASSLPGRRDNLTF
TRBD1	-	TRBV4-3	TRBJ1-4	TGCGCCAGCAGCCAAGACCCAACAGGGGATGAAAAACTGTTTTTT	CASSQDPTGDEKLFF
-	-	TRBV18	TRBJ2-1	TGTGCCAGCTCAGCCTCGTTGAGCTCCTACAATGAGCAGTTCTTC	CASSASLSSYNEQFF
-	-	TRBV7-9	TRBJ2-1	TGTGCCAGCAGCTTAAGCGAGCAGTTCTTC	CASSLSEQFF
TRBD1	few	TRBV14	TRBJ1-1	TGTGCCAGCAGCCAAAGGACAGGAGCAAACACTGAAGCTTTCTTT	CASSQRTGANTEAFF
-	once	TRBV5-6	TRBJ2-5	TGTGCCAGCAGCCAGACAATTGGGACATATGCAGAGACCCAGTACTTC	CASSQTIGTYAETQYF
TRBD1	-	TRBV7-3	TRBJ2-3	TGTGCCAGCAGCTTAACCAGGGGGCTGACAGATACGCAGTATTTT	CASSLTRGLTDTQYF
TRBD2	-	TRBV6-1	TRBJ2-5	TGTGCCAGCATGGAGCGGGGGGCACGGAAGACCCAGTACTTC	CASMERGARKTQYF
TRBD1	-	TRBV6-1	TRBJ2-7	TGTGCCAGCAGGGATCCTTTGGGGGACAGGGGCGAGCAGTACTTC	CASRDPLGDRGEQYF
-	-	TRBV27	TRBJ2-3	TGTGCCAGCAGTTTGGCGGGGGCTAGCACAGATACGCAGTATTTT	CASSLAGASTDTQYF
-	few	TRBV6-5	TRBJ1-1	TGTGCCAGCAGACTCCAGACCGGGGGAACTGAAGCTTTCTTT	CASRLQTGGTEAFF
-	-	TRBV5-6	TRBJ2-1	TGTGCCAGCAGCTTGGGGGGCGTCAATGAGCAGTTCTTC	CASSLGGVNEQFF
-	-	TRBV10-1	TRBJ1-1	TGCGCCAGCAGCCGACAAGGGAACACTGAAGCTTTCTTT	CASSRQGNTEAFF
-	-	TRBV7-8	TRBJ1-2	TGTGCCAGCAGCTTAGCGAGTGGTGGCTACACCTTC	CASSLASGGYTF
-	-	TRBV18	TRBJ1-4	TGTGCCAGCTCACGAGACGGTGGGCACGAAAAACTGTTTTTT	CASSRDGGHEKLFF
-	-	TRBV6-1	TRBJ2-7	TGTGCCAGCAGTGGGGTAGGGGCCTACGAGCAGTACTTC	CASSGVGAYEQYF